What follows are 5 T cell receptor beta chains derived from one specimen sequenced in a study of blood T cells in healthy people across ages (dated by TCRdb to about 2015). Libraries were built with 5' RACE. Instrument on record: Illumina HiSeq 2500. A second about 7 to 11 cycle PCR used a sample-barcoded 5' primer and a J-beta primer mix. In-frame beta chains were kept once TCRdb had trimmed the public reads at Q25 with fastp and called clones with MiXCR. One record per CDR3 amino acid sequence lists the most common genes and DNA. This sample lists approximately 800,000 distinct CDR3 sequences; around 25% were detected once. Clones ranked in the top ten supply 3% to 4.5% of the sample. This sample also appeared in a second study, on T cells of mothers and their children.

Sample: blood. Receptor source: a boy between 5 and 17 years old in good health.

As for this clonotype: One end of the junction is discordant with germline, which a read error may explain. The CDR3 coding sequence is TGCAGTGCCAGAGGGACTAGCAAGGATGAGCAGTTCTTC. Translated: CSARGTSKDEQFF. J is TRBJ2-1 and V is TRBV20-1; the match to TRBD2 covers 9 bases. Germline V gene sequence: CDR1 DFQATT, CDR2 SNEGSKA (reference sequence). The CDR3 has 13 residues.

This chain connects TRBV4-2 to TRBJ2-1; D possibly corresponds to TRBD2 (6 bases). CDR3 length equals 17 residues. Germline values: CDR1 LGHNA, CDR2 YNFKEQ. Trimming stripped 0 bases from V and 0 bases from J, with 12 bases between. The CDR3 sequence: CASSQEYSGASYNEQFF. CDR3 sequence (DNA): TGTGCCAGCAGCCAAGAGTATAGCGGAGCCTCCTACAATGAGCAGTTCTTC.

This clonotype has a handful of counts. CDR3 protein: CASRALTSYEQYF. DNA for the CDR3: TGTGCCAGCAGGGCCCTTACCTCCTACGAGCAGTACTTC. The J gene is TRBJ2-5, the V gene TRBV28; no clear D gene. The J call may be faulty, since TRBJ2-7 better matches the DNA end. There are 13 residues in the CDR3. Germline V gene data show CDR1 as MDHEN and CDR2 as SYDVKM.

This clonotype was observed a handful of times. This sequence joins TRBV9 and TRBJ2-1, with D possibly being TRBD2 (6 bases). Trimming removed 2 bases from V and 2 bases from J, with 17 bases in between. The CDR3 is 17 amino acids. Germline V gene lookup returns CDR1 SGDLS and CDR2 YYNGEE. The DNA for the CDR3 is TGTGCCAGCAGCGTGAGGGACTCCTCTTTGGCCTACAATGAGCAGTTCTTC. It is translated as CASSVRDSSLAYNEQFF.

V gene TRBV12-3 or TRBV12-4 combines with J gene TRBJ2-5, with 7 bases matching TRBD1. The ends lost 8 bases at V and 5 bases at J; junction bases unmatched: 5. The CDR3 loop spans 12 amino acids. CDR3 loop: CASGQVAETQYF. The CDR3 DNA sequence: TGTGCCAGCGGACAGGTGGCCGAGACCCAGTACTTC.